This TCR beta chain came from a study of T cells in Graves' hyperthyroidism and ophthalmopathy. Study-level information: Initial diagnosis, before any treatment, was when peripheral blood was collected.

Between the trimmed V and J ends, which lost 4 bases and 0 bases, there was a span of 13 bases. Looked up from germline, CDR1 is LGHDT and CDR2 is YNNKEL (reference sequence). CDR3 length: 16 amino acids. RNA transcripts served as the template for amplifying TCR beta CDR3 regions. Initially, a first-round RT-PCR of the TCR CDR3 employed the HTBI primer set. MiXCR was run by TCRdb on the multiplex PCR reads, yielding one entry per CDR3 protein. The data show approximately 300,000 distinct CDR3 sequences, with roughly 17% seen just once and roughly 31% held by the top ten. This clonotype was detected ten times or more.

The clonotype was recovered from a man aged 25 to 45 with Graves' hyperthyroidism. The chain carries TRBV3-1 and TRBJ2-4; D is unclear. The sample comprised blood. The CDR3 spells CASSPVTSVAKNIQYF. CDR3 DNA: TGTGCCAGCAGCCCCGTAACTTCGGTAGCCAAAAACATTCAGTACTTC.